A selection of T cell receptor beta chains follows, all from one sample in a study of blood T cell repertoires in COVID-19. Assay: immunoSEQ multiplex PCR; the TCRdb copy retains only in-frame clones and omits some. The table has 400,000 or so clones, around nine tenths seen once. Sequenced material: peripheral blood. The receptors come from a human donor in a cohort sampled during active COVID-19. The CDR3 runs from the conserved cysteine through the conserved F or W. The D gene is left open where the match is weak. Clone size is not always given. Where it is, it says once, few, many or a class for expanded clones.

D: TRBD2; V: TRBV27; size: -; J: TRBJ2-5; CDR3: CASSLFPSGVQETQYF; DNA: TGTGCCAGCAGTTTATTCCCCAGCGGGGTCCAAGAGACCCAGTACTTC
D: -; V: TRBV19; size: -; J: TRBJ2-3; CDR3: CASSIAGFMVGKDLLSTDTQYF; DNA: TGTGCCAGTAGTATAGCTGGTTTTATGGTCGGTAAAGATTTACTCAGCACAGATACGCAGTATTTT
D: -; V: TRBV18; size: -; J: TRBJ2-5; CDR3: CASSPRPGVETQYF; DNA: TGTGCCAGCTCACCACGGCCAGGGGTTGAGACCCAGTACTTC
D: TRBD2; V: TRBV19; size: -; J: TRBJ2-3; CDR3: CASNPGGSTDTQYF; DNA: TGTGCCAGTAACCCGGGGGGAAGCACAGATACGCAGTATTTT
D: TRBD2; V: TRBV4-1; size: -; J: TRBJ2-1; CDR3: CASSQGGGYNEQFF; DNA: TGCGCCAGCAGCCAAGGGGGGGGCTACAATGAGCAGTTCTTC
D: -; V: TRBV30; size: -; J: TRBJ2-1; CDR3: CAWGVLSSYNEQFF; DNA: TGTGCCTGGGGGGTATTGAGCTCCTACAATGAGCAGTTCTTC
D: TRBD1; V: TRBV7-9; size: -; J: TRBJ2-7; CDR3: CASSSGGDEQYF; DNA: TGTGCCAGCAGCTCAGGGGGCGACGAGCAGTACTTC
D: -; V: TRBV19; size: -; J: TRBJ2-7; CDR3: CASSTTGSSYEQYF; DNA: TGTGCCAGTAGTACTACAGGGAGCTCCTACGAGCAGTACTTC
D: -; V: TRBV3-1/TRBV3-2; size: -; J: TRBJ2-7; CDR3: CASSQDTEEQYF; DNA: TGTGCCAGCAGCCAAGATACAGAGGAGCAGTACTTC
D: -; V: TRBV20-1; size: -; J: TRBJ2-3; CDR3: CSATFTDTQYF; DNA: TGCAGTGCTACGTTCACAGATACGCAGTATTTT
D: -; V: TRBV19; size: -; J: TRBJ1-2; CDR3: CASSISPLSGYGYTF; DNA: TGTGCCAGTAGTATTAGCCCCTTATCGGGCTATGGCTACACCTTC
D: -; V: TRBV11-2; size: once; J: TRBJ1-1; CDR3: CASSSRWGAEAFF; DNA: TGTGCCAGCAGCTCCCGTTGGGGAGCTGAAGCTTTCTTT
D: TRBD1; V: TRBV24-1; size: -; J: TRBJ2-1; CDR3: CATSDFRTGSRNEQFF; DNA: TGTGCCACCAGTGATTTCCGGACAGGGTCTCGGAATGAGCAGTTCTTC
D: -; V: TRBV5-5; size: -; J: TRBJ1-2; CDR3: CASSLGEFYGYTF; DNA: TGTGCCAGCAGCCTTGGGGAGTTCTATGGCTACACCTTC
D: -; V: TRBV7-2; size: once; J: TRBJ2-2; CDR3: CASSSNRNTGELFF; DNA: TGTGCCAGCAGCTCAAATAGGAACACCGGGGAGCTGTTTTTT